This TCR beta chain was recorded in a study of blood T cell repertoires in COVID-19. This clone was seen a few times. In the source study's methods: Quantification of nucleated cells was approximated via reference gene primer amplification. This table comes from immunoSEQ multiplex PCR, and its TCRdb copy is limited to in-frame clones, with some not included. That table supplies the V and J calls and clone size; D and trimming were determined from the DNA. This table has roughly 74,000 clones, 70% to 90% appearing once. The CDR3 consists of 14 residues. J gave up 10 bases and V 3 bases, and 8 bases lay outside the gene matches. Germline-derived CDR1 and CDR2 are LNHDA and SQIVND (reference sequence).

Input material: peripheral blood. The rearrangement links TRBV19 to TRBJ2-1; 8 positions agree with TRBD2. This TCR derives from a man between 65 and 79 years old with active or convalescent COVID-19. The CDR3 is CASSIDGRGWEQFF. The CDR3 DNA is TGTGCCAGTAGTATTGACGGGAGGGGCTGGGAGCAGTTCTTC.